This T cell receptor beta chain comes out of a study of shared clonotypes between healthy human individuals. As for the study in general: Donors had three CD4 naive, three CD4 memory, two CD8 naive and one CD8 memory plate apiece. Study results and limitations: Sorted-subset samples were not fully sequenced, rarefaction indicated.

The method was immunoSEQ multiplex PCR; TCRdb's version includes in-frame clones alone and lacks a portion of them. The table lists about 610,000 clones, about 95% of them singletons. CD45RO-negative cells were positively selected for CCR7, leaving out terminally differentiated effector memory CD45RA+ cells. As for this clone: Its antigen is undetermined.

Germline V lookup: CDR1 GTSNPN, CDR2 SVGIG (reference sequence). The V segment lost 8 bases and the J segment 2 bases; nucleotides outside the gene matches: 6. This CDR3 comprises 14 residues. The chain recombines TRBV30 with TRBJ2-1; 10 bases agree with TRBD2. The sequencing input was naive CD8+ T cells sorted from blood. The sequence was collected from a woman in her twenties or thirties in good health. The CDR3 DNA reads TGTGCCCAAAATACTAGCGGGGCCTACAATGAGCAGTTCTTC. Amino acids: CAQNTSGAYNEQFF.